These T cell receptor beta chains were read from a single sample in a study of beta chain features in type 1 diabetes. The protocol was immunoSEQ multiplex PCR, while the TCRdb copy is restricted to in-frame clones and leaves out a portion. The sample has around 430,000 clones, 30% seen once. The specimen was naive CD4+ T cells from blood. These receptors all stem from a man between 18 and 29 years old in good health. The CDR3 runs from the conserved cysteine through the conserved F or W. D genes are given only for firm matches. Size is omitted from some rows. Given values are once, few, many or a class for expanded clones.

TRBV5-5	TRBJ2-3	.	few	TGTGCCAGCAGCTTGGTTGATTTGGCAGATACGCAGTATTTT	CASSLVDLADTQYF
TRBV28	TRBJ2-6	.	few	TGTGCCAGCAGTTTTCGAACCTACTCTGGGGCCAACGTCCTGACTTTC	CASSFRTYSGANVLTF
TRBV30	TRBJ1-3	.	.	TGTGCCTCCCCGAGGTCAGGGGACTCTGGAAACACCATATATTTT	CASPRSGDSGNTIYF
TRBV9	TRBJ1-2	.	few	TGTGCCAGCAGCGTATCCCGCGGAGACTACACCTTC	CASSVSRGDYTF
TRBV15	TRBJ2-5	.	few	TGTGCCACCAGCAGAGATCCACTGCGGGAGACCCAGTACTTC	CATSRDPLRETQYF
TRBV19	TRBJ2-1	.	few	TGTGCCAGTACAGACCCGGGACGAATCAATGAGCAGTTCTTC	CASTDPGRINEQFF
TRBV30	TRBJ1-5	TRBD1	.	TGTGCCTGGAGTGTAGGGCGACAGGGTGTTCAGCCCCAGCATTTT	CAWSVGRQGVQPQHF
TRBV5-1	TRBJ2-1	TRBD2	few	TGCGCCAGCAGGGCGGGAGTTACCTACAATGAGCAGTTCTTC	CASRAGVTYNEQFF
TRBV7-2	TRBJ2-2	.	few	TGTGCCAGCAGCTTACCCTCCGGGGAGCTGTTTTTT	CASSLPSGELFF
TRBV7-2	TRBJ2-1	.	few	TGTGCCAGCAGCTTAGCGATCTCACAATCCAGTGAGCAGTTCTTC	CASSLAISQSSEQFF
TRBV30	TRBJ2-1	TRBD2	few	TGTGCCTGGAGCGTCGACAGGGGGGGACTAGCGGCCTACAATGAGCAGTTCTTC	CAWSVDRGGLAAYNEQFF
TRBV14	TRBJ2-4	.	few	TGTGCCAGCAGCCTGGCAGGCGGAAACATTCAGTACTTC	CASSLAGGNIQYF
TRBV5-4	TRBJ2-5	TRBD1	.	TGTGCCAGCACCGGGACAGGGAAAGAGACCCAGTACTTC	CASTGTGKETQYF
TRBV20-1	TRBJ2-5	.	once	TGCAGTGCTAGAGGGAGTTTGTCCCAGTACTTC	CSARGSLSQYF
TRBV29-1	TRBJ2-7	.	few	TGCAGCGGGTTAGGGGTCGGATACGAGCAGTACTTC	CSGLGVGYEQYF
TRBV30	TRBJ2-5	TRBD2	.	TGTGCCTGGAATTTCGTAGCGGGGAGTCAAGAGACCCAGTACTTC	CAWNFVAGSQETQYF
TRBV9	TRBJ2-1	.	.	TGTGCCAGCAGCGCCGCCTCGGCCGTAGGTGAGCAGTTCTTC	CASSAASAVGEQFF
TRBV29-1	TRBJ2-3	TRBD2	few	TGCAGCGCAACTAGCGGCACAGATACGCAGTATTTT	CSATSGTDTQYF
TRBV5-1	TRBJ2-1	.	few	TGCGCCAGCAGCGCTATCAATGAGCAGTTCTTC	CASSAINEQFF
TRBV30	TRBJ2-7	.	few	TGTGCCTGGAAGAGGGGGTCAACCTACGAGCAGTACTTC	CAWKRGSTYEQYF
TRBV4-2	TRBJ2-7	TRBD1	.	TGTGCCAGCAGCCAAGAGGGAGACAGGGGCAACGAGCAGTACTTC	CASSQEGDRGNEQYF
TRBV30	TRBJ2-2	TRBD1	.	TGTGCCTGTCAGGACAGGGAGAACACCGGGGAGCTGTTTTTT	CACQDRENTGELFF
TRBV5-1	TRBJ2-1	TRBD2	.	TGCGCCAGCAGCCCCCCAACTAGCGGCCTAGAGCAGTTCTTC	CASSPPTSGLEQFF